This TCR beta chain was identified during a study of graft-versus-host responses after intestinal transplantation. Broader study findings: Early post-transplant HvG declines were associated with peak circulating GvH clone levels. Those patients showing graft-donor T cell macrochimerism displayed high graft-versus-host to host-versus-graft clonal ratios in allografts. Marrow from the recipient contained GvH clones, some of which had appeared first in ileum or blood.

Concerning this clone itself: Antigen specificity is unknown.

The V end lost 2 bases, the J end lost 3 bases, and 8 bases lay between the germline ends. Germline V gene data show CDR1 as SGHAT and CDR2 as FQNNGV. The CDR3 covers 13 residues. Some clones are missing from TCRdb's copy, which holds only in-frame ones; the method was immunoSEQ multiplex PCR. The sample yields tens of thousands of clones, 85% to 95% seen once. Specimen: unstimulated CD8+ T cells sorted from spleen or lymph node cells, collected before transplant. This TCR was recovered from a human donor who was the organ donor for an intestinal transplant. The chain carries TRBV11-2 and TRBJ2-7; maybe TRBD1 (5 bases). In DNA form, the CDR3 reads TGTGCCAGCAGCTTATCCAGGGTCTACGAGCAGTACTTC. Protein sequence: CASSLSRVYEQYF.